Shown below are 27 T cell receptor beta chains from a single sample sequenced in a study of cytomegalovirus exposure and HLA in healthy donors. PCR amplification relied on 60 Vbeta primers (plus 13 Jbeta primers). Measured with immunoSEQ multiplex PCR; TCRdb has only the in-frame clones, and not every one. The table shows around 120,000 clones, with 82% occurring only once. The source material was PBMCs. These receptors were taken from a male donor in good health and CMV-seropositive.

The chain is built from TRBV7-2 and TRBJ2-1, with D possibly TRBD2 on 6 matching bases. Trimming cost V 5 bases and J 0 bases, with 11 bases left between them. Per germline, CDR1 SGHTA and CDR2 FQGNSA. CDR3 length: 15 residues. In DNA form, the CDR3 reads TGTGCCAGCAGCCGTAGCGGAGCCTCCTACAATGAGCAGTTCTTC. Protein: CASSRSGASYNEQFF.

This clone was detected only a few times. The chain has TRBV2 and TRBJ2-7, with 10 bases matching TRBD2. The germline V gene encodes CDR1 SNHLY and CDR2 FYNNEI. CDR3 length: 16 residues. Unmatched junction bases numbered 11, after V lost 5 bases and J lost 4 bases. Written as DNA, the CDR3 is TGTGCCAGCAGTCAAACTAGAGCGGGAGGGCCGTACGAGCAGTACTTC. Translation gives CASSQTRAGGPYEQYF.

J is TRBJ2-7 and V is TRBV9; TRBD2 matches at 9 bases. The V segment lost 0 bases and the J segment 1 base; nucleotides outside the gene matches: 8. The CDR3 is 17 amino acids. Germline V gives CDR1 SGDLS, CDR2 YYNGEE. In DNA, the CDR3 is TGTGCCAGCAGCGTAGCTGGTAGCGGGAGCGCATCCTACGAGCAGTACTTC. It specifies CASSVAGSGSASYEQYF. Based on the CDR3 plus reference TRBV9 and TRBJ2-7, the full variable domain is DSGVTQTPKHLITATGQRVTLRCSPRSGDLSVYWYQQSLDQGLQFLIQYYNGEERAKGNILERFSAQQFPDLHSELNLSSLELGDSALYFCASSVAGSGSASYEQYFGPGTRLTVT.

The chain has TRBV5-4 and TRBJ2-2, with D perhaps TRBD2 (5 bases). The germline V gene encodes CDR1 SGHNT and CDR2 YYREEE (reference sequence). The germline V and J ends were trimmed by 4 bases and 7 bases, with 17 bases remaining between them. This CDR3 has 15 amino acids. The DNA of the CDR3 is TGTGCCAGCAGCCTAGCAGACAACGGCGGCGGGGAGCTGTTTTTT. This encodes CASSLADNGGGELFF.

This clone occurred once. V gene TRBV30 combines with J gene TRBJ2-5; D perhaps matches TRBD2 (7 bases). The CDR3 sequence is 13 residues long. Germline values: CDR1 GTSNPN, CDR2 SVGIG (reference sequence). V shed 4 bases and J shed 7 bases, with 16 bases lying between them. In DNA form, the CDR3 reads TGTGCCTGGACTAGCGGACAAGGGGGGACCCAGTACTTC. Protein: CAWTSGQGGTQYF.

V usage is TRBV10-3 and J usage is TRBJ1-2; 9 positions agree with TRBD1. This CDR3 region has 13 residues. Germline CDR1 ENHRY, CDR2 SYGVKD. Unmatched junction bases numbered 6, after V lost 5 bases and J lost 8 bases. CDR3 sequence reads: CAISSGTGRGYTF. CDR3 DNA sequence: TGTGCCATCAGTAGCGGGACAGGGAGAGGCTACACCTTC.

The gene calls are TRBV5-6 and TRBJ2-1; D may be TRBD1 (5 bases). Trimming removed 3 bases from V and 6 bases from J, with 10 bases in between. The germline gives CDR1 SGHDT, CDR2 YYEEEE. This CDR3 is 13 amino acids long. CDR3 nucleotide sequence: TGTGCCAGCAGCTCCACAGGCCGCAATGAGCAGTTCTTC. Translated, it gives CASSSTGRNEQFF.

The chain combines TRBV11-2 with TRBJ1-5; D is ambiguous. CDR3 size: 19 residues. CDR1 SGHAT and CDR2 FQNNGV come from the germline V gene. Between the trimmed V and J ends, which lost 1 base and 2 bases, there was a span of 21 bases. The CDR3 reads CASSLVTVSGVDGNQPQHF. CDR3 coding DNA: TGTGCCAGCAGCTTAGTCACCGTTAGCGGGGTGGACGGCAATCAGCCCCAGCATTTT.

The CDR3 spells CASSLGLVGDTQYF. The CDR3 DNA reads TGCGCCAGCAGCTTGGGCCTAGTCGGAGATACGCAGTATTTT. J is TRBJ2-3 and V is TRBV5-1; D is unclear. The CDR3 is 14 amino acids. CDR1 is SGHRS and CDR2 is YFSETQ in the germline V gene. The ends were cut back, 0 bases at V and 5 bases at J, with 10 bases in the middle. Variable domain in full (rest from reference TRBV5-1 and TRBJ2-3): KAGVTQTPRYLIKTRGQQVTLSCSPISGHRSVSWYQQTPGQGLQFLFEYFSETQRNKGNFPGRFSGRQFSNSRSEMNVSTLELGDSALYLCASSLGLVGDTQYFGPGTRLTVL.

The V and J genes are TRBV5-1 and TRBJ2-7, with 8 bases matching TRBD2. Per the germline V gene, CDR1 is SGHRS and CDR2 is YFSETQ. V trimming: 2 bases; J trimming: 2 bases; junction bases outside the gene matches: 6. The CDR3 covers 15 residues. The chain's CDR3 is CASSLGLAGAYEQYF. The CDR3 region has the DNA TGCGCCAGCAGCTTAGGGCTAGCGGGCGCCTACGAGCAGTACTTC. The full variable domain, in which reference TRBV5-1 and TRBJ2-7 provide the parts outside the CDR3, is KAGVTQTPRYLIKTRGQQVTLSCSPISGHRSVSWYQQTPGQGLQFLFEYFSETQRNKGNFPGRFSGRQFSNSRSEMNVSTLELGDSALYLCASSLGLAGAYEQYFGPGTRLTVT.

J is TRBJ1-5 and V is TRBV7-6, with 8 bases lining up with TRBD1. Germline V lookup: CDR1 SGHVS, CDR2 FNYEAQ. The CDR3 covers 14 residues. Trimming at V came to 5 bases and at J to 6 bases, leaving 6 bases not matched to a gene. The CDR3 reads CASSPSGGSQPQHF. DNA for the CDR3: TGTGCCAGCAGCCCTTCAGGGGGCAGTCAGCCCCAGCATTTT.

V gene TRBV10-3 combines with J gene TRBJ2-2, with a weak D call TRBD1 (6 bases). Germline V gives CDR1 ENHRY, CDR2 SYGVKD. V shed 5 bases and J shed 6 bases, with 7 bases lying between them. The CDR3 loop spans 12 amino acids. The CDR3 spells CAISTGPGELFF. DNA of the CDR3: TGTGCCATCAGTACAGGGCCCGGGGAGCTGTTTTTT.

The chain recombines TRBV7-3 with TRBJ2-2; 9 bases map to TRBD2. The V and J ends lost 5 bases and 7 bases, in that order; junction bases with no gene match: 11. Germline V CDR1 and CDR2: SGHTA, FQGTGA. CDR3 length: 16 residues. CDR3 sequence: CASSPQAGGPGGELFF. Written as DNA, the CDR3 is TGTGCCAGCAGCCCCCAGGCGGGAGGGCCTGGCGGGGAGCTGTTTTTT.

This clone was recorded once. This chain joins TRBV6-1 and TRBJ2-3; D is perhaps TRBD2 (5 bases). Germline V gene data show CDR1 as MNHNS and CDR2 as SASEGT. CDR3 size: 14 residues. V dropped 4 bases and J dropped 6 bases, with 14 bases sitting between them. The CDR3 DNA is TGTGCCAGCAGTGCAGGTCTGACGGGGGATACGCAGTATTTT. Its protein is CASSAGLTGDTQYF.

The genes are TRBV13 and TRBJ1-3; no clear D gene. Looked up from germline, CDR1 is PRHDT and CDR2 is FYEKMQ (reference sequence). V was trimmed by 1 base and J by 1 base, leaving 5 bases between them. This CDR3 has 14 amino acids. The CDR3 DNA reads TGTGCCAGCAGCTTAGACGGGTCTGGAAACACCATATATTTT. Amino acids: CASSLDGSGNTIYF.

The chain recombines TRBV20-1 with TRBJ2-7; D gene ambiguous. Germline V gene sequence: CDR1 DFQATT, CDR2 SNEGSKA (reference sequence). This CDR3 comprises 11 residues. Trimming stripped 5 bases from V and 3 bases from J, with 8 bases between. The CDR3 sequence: CSAAVRYEQYF. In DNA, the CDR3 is TGCAGTGCTGCGGTCCGCTACGAGCAGTACTTC.

CDR3 region: CASPQRDSYEQYF. The CDR3 coding sequence is TGCGCCAGTCCGCAGCGGGACTCCTACGAGCAGTACTTC. This rearrangement joins TRBV4-3 to TRBJ2-7, with 7 bases that match TRBD2. The trim removed 9 bases at V and 0 bases at J, leaving 5 bases unmatched. The CDR3 is 13 amino acids. CDR1 is LGHNA and CDR2 is YSLEER in the germline V gene.

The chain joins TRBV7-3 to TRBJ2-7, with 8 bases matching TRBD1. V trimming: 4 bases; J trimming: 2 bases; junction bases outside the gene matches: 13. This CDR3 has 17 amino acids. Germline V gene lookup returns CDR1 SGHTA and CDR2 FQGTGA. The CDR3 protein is CASSSRDRDRLTYEQYF. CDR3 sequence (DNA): TGTGCCAGCAGCTCGCGGGACCGGGACAGGCTGACCTACGAGCAGTACTTC.

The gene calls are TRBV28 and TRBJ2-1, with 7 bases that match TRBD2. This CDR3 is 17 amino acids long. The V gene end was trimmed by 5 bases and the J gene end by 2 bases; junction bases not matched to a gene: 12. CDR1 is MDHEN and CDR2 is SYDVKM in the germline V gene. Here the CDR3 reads CASSHTSADEAYNEQFF. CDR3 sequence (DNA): TGTGCCAGCAGTCACACTAGCGCCGACGAGGCCTACAATGAGCAGTTCTTC.

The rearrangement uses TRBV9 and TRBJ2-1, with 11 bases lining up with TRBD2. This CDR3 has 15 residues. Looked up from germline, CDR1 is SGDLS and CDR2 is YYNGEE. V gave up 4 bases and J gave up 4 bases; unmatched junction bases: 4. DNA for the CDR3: TGTGCCAGCAGCACGGGACTAGCGGAATACAATGAGCAGTTCTTC. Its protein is CASSTGLAEYNEQFF.

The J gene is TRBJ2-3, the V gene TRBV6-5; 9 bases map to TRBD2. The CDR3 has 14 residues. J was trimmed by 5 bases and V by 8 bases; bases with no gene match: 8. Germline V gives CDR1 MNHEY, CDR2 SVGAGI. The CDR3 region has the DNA TGTGCCAGCGGGGATAGCGGGAGAGGAGATACGCAGTATTTT. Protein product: CASGDSGRGDTQYF.

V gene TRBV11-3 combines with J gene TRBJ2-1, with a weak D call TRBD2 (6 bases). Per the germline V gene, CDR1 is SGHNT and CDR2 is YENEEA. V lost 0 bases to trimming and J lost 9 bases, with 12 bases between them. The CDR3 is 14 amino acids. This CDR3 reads CASSLDPLGGEQFF. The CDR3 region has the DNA TGTGCCAGCAGCTTAGATCCACTGGGGGGTGAGCAGTTCTTC.

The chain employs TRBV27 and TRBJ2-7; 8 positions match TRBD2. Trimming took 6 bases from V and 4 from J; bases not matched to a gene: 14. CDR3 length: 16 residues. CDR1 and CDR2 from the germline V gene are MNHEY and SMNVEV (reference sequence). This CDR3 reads CASSETGGRLGYEQYF. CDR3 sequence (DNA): TGTGCCAGCAGCGAGACGGGAGGGCGTCTGGGATACGAGCAGTACTTC.

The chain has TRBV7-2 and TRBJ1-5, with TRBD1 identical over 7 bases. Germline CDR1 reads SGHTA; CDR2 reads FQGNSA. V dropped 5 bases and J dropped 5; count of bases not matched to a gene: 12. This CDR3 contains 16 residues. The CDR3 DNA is TGTGCCAGCAGCCTCCCGACAGGGTTTGTTCATCAGCCCCAGCATTTT. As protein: CASSLPTGFVHQPQHF.

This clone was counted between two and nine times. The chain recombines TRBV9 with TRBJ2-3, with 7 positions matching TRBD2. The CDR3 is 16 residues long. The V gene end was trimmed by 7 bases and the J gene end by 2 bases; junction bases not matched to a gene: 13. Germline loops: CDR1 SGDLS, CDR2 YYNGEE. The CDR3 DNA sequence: TGTGCCAGCGGACCGGGGAGGGCTGTTAACACAGATACGCAGTATTTT. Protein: CASGPGRAVNTDTQYF.

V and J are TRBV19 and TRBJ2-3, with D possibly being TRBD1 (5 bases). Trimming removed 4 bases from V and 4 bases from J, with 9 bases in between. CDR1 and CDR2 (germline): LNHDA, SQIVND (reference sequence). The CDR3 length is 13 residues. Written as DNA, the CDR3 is TGTGCCAGTAGTACCAGGGTGGCAGATACGCAGTATTTT. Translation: CASSTRVADTQYF.

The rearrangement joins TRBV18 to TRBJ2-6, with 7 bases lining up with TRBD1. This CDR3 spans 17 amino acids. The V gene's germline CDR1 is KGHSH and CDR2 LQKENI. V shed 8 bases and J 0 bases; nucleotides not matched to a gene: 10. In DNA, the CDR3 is TGTGCCAGCCCATGGGACAGCGGAGACTCTGGGGCCAACGTCCTGACTTTC. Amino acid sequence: CASPWDSGDSGANVLTF. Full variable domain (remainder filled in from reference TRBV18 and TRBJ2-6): NAGVMQNPRHLVRRRGQEARLRCSPMKGHSHVYWYRQLPEEGLKFMVYLQKENIIDESGMPKERFSAEFPKEGPSILRIQQVVRGDSAAYFCASPWDSGDSGANVLTFGAGSRLTVL.